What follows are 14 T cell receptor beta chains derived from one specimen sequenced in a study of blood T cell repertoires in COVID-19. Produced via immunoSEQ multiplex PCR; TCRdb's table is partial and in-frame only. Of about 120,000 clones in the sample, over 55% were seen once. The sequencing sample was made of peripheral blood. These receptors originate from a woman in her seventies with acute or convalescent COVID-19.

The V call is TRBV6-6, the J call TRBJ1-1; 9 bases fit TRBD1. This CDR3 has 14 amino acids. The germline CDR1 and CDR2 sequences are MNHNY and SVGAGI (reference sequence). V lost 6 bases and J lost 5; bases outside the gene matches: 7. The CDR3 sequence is CASRHRDRVTEAFF. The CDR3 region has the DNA TGTGCCAGCAGACACCGGGACAGGGTGACTGAAGCTTTCTTT.

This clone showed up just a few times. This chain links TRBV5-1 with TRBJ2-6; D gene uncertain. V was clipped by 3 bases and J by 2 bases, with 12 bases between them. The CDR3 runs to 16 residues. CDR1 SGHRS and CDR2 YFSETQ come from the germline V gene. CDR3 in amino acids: CASSSLNKAGANVLTF. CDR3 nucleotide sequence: TGCGCCAGCAGCTCACTAAACAAAGCTGGGGCCAACGTCCTGACTTTC.

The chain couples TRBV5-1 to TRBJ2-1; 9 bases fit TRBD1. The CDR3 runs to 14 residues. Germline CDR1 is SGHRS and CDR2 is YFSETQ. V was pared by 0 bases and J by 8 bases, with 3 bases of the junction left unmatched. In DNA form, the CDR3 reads TGCGCCAGCAGCTTGGGAGGACAGGGGTATGAGCAGTTCTTC. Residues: CASSLGGQGYEQFF.

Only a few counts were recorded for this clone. The CDR3, as DNA: TGTGCCATCGATCCGGGGCGGGACCCACAAGAGACCCAGTACTTC. It yields the protein CAIDPGRDPQETQYF. The rearrangement joins TRBV2 to TRBJ2-5, with D maybe TRBD2 (6 bases). The CDR3 contains 15 residues. Germline-derived CDR1 and CDR2 are SNHLY and FYNNEI. The ends were cut back, 10 bases at V and 2 bases at J, with 20 bases in the middle.

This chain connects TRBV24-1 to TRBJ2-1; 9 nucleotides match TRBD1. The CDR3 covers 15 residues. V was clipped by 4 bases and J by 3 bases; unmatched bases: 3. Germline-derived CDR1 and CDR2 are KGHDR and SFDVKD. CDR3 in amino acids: CATSDPGQGYNEQFF. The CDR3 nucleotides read TGTGCCACCAGTGACCCGGGACAGGGCTACAATGAGCAGTTCTTC.

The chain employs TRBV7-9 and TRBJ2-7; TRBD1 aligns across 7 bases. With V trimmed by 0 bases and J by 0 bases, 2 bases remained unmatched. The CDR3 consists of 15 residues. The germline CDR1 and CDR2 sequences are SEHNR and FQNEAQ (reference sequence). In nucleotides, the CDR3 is TGTGCCAGCAGCTTAGCAGGGGGCGGCTCCTACGAGCAGTACTTC. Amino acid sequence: CASSLAGGGSYEQYF.

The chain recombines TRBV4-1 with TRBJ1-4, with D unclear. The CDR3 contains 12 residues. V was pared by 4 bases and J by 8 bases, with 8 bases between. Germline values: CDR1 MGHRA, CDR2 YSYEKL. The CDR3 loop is CASSLLGEKLFF. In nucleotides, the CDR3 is TGCGCCAGCAGCCTCCTCGGGGAAAAACTGTTTTTT.

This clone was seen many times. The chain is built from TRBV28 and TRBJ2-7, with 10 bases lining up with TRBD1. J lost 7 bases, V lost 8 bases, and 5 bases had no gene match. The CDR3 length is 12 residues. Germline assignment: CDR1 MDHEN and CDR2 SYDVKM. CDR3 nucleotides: TGTGCCAGCTGGGACAGGGGACCGGAGCAGTACTTC. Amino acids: CASWDRGPEQYF.

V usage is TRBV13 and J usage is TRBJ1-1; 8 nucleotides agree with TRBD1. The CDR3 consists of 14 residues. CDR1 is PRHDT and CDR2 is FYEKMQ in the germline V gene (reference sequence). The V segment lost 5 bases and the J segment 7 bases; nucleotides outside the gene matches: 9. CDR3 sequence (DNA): TGTGCCAGCAGCCGCCGGACAGGGAGGAATGAAGCTTTCTTT. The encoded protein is CASSRRTGRNEAFF.

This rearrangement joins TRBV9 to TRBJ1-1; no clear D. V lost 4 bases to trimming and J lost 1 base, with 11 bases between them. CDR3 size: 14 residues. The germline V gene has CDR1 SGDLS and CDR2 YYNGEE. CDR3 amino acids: CASSPPLANTEAFF. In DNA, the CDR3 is TGTGCCAGCAGCCCTCCCTTAGCGAACACTGAAGCTTTCTTT.

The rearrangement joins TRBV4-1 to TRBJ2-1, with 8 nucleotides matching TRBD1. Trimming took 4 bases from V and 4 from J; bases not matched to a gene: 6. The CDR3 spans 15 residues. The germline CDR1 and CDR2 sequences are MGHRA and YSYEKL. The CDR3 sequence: CASSRMTGAYNEQFF. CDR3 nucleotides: TGCGCCAGCAGCCGCATGACAGGGGCGTACAATGAGCAGTTCTTC.

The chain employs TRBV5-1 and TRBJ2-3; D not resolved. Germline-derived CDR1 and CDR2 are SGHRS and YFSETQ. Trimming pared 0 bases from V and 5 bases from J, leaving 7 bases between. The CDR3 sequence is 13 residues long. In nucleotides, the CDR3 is TGCGCCAGCAGCTTGGGACTGAAAGATACGCAGTATTTT. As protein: CASSLGLKDTQYF.

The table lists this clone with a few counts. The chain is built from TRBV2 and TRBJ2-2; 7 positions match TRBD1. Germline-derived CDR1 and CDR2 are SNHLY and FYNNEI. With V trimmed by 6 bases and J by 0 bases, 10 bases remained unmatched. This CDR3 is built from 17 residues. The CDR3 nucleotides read TGTGCCAGCAGAATAAGGACAGGCCTCGCGAACACCGGGGAGCTGTTTTTT. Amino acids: CASRIRTGLANTGELFF.

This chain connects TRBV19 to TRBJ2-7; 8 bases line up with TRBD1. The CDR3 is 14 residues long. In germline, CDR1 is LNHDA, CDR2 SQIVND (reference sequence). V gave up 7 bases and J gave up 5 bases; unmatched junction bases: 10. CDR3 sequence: CASKARQGAHEQYF. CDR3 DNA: TGTGCCAGTAAGGCTCGGCAGGGGGCCCACGAGCAGTACTTC.